The clone carrying this T cell receptor beta chain was seen a few times. The target antigen is unknown. These data come from a study of CD8 T cells in ankylosing spondylitis. In germline, CDR1 is GTSNPN, CDR2 SVGIG (reference sequence). The CDR3 has 13 amino acids. Each CDR3 protein gets one entry after TCRdb re-called the 5' RACE reads with MiXCR. In the table there are approximately 150,000 distinct CDR3 sequences, about 32% of which are singletons. Study results and limitations: Reportedly, significant enrichment of disease-linked clones occurred in matched ankylosing spondylitis synovial fluid. Previous work reported some of these motif variants in the synovial fluid and blood of reactive arthritis.

The clonotype originates from a male donor with ankylosing spondylitis. Specimen: synovial fluid, either unsorted or a sorted T cell fraction (not recorded which). V gene TRBV30 combines with J gene TRBJ2-1; D is undetermined. The CDR3 spells CAASPPPYNEQFF. The CDR3 coding sequence is TGTGCGGCTAGTCCCCCCCCCTACAATGAGCAGTTCTTC.